This TCR beta chain was profiled in a study of blood T cell repertoires in COVID-19. Generated by immunoSEQ multiplex PCR, the TCRdb table keeps only in-frame clones and is missing some. The data show 100,000 or so clones, about four fifths seen once. CDR1 WSHSY and CDR2 SAAADI come from the germline V gene. The CDR3 contains 14 residues. Trimming removed 6 bases from V and 4 bases from J; junction bases left unmatched: 9. V usage is TRBV10-2 and J usage is TRBJ2-7; TRBD1 aligns across 7 bases. The clonotype comes from a woman aged 55 to 70 with acute or convalescent COVID-19. Sequenced: peripheral blood. In nucleotides, the CDR3 is TGCGCCAGCAGCCCCCGGGGACAGTTATACGAGCAGTACTTC. Translation gives CASSPRGQLYEQYF.